The 22 T cell receptor beta chains below were found in one sample sequenced in a study of T cell responses to AZD1222 COVID-19 vaccine. Produced via immunoSEQ multiplex PCR; TCRdb's table is partial and in-frame only. The repertoire holds around 80,000 clones, with nearly 90% as singletons. The source material was peripheral blood, sampled on day 0 of AZD1222 vaccination. All receptors come from an adult in good health.

The chain couples TRBV4-1 to TRBJ2-7; 9 bases line up with TRBD1. This CDR3 is built from 17 residues. With V trimmed by 3 bases and J by 3 bases, 12 bases remained unmatched. Germline CDR1 MGHRA, CDR2 YSYEKL. The CDR3 here is CASSQPPGQGPLYEQYF. The CDR3 region has the DNA TGCGCCAGCAGCCAGCCGCCGGGACAGGGCCCCCTCTACGAGCAGTACTTC.

The V call is TRBV28, the J call TRBJ2-1; D may match TRBD1 or TRBD2 (7 bases each). Germline CDR1 is MDHEN and CDR2 is SYDVKM. The CDR3 loop spans 15 amino acids. Between the trimmed V and J ends, which lost 5 bases and 4 bases, there was a span of 15 bases. CDR3 sequence reads: CASSPGGALYNEQFF. CDR3 nucleotides: TGTGCCAGCAGTCCAGGGGGGGCCCTATACAATGAGCAGTTCTTC.

The V call is TRBV27, the J call TRBJ1-1, with D hard to call. This CDR3 region has 19 residues. The V and J ends lost 5 bases and 0 bases respectively, with 25 bases between them. Germline V gene data show CDR1 as MNHEY and CDR2 as SMNVEV (reference sequence). CDR3 DNA sequence: TGTGCCAGCAGTCAGTTTAGGTTAGGGTTACGATTCATGAACACTGAAGCTTTCTTT. Its protein is CASSQFRLGLRFMNTEAFF.

This chain uses TRBV11-3 with TRBJ2-1, with D possibly TRBD1 on 5 matching bases. The germline V and J ends were trimmed by 1 base and 4 bases, with 11 bases remaining between them. The CDR3 has 15 residues. Germline V gene lookup returns CDR1 SGHNT and CDR2 YENEEA. This CDR3 is CASSLATEKYNEQFF. CDR3 nucleotides: TGTGCCAGCAGCTTAGCGACAGAAAAGTACAATGAGCAGTTCTTC.

As DNA, the CDR3 is TGTGCCAGCAGTGAATTCTCCCTGAACACCGGGGAGCTGTTTTTT. This translates into CASSEFSLNTGELFF. The V and J genes are TRBV2 and TRBJ2-2; no clear D gene. Germline-derived CDR1 and CDR2 are SNHLY and FYNNEI. Trimming left V 2 bases short and J 1 base short, with 8 bases between. CDR3 size: 15 residues.

The chain employs TRBV19 and TRBJ1-6; a possible D gene is TRBD1 (5 bases). Deletions cut 4 bases from V and 1 base from J, with 8 bases between. Germline V lookup: CDR1 LNHDA, CDR2 SQIVND (reference sequence). The CDR3 totals 15 residues. CDR3 bases: TGTGCCAGTAGTAATCGACAGTCCTATAATTCACCCCTCCACTTT. It codes for CASSNRQSYNSPLHF.

The gene calls are TRBV6-5 and TRBJ2-2, with D perhaps matching TRBD1 (5 bases). Trimming cost V 0 bases and J 4 bases, with 9 bases left between them. Germline V gives CDR1 MNHEY, CDR2 SVGAGI. The CDR3 is 15 amino acids. The CDR3 spells CASSYSPGLTGELFF. CDR3 in DNA: TGTGCCAGCAGTTACTCACCAGGGCTCACCGGGGAGCTGTTTTTT.

The chain couples TRBV11-1 to TRBJ2-1; 12 nucleotides line up with TRBD2. CDR1 SGHAT and CDR2 FQDESV come from the germline V gene (reference sequence). V lost 5 bases and J lost 9; bases outside the gene matches: 8. The CDR3 spans 15 residues. CDR3 nucleotides: TGTGCCAGCAGCCGTCGGGCTAGCGGGAGGGCTGAGCAGTTCTTC. It translates to CASSRRASGRAEQFF.

V and J are TRBV6-5 and TRBJ2-2; a weak D match, TRBD2 (5 bases). The V gene's germline CDR1 is MNHEY and CDR2 SVGAGI. This CDR3 has 14 residues. V lost 1 base to trimming and J lost 5 bases, with 8 bases between them. CDR3 sequence: CASSYYSGTGELFF. The CDR3 bases are TGTGCCAGCAGTTACTACTCGGGGACCGGGGAGCTGTTTTTT.

The CDR3 region is CASTTLLKEYEQYF. The CDR3 coding sequence is TGTGCCAGCACCACACTACTGAAAGAGTACGAGCAGTACTTC. This chain connects TRBV28 to TRBJ2-7; D unresolved. Deletions cut 7 bases from V and 4 bases from J, with 17 bases between. This CDR3 spans 14 amino acids. Per germline, CDR1 MDHEN and CDR2 SYDVKM. The full variable domain, with the rest looked up from reference TRBV28 and TRBJ2-7, is DVKVTQSSRYLVKRTGEKVFLECVQDMDHENMFWYRQDPGLGLRLIYFSYDVKMKEKGDIPEGYSVSREKKERFSLILESASTNQTSMYLCASTTLLKEYEQYFGPGTRLTVT.

CDR3 nucleotides: TGCGCCAGCAGCCAAGCACCGGGACCGGGATTCCGGAGCAATCAGCCCCAGCATTTT. Protein: CASSQAPGPGFRSNQPQHF. The chain employs TRBV4-1 and TRBJ1-5, with D possibly matching TRBD1 (5 bases). This CDR3 region has 19 residues. The ends were cut back, 1 base at V and 1 base at J, with 20 bases in the middle. Germline V gene sequence: CDR1 MGHRA, CDR2 YSYEKL.

In its sample, this clone was seen once. The chain carries TRBV30 and TRBJ1-5; 10 positions match TRBD1. CDR1 is GTSNPN and CDR2 is SVGIG in the germline V gene (reference sequence). CDR3 length equals 13 residues. Trimming at V came to 5 bases and at J to 2 bases, leaving 0 bases not matched to a gene. CDR3 sequence: CAWGQGGNQPQHF. CDR3 in DNA: TGTGCCTGGGGACAGGGGGGCAATCAGCCCCAGCATTTT.

The rearrangement joins TRBV5-1 to TRBJ1-6; no clear D gene. The germline gives CDR1 SGHRS, CDR2 YFSETQ. V lost 0 bases and J 5 bases, leaving 9 bases between the germline ends. CDR3 length: 15 amino acids. CDR3 sequence: CASSLVGLDNSPLHF. The CDR3 nucleotides are TGCGCCAGCAGCTTGGTCGGGCTGGATAATTCACCCCTCCACTTT.

This sequence joins TRBV28 and TRBJ1-5, with TRBD1 matching 7 bases. V gave up 6 bases and J gave up 1 base; unmatched junction bases: 3. The CDR3 has 14 amino acids. The germline V gene has CDR1 MDHEN and CDR2 SYDVKM. CDR3 amino acids: CASSPGGSNQPQHF. The CDR3 nucleotides are TGTGCCAGCAGCCCAGGGGGGAGCAATCAGCCCCAGCATTTT.

The rearrangement joins TRBV2 to TRBJ2-2, with D perhaps matching TRBD1 (6 bases). Germline loops: CDR1 SNHLY, CDR2 FYNNEI. Trimming pared 4 bases from V and 3 bases from J, leaving 15 bases between. The CDR3 has 16 residues. The CDR3 sequence: CASSGSTGLDTGELFF. The CDR3 DNA is TGTGCCAGCAGTGGAAGTACAGGGTTGGACACCGGGGAGCTGTTTTTT.

The rearrangement links TRBV30 to TRBJ1-4; 9 nucleotides line up with TRBD1. CDR3 size: 17 residues. CDR1 is GTSNPN and CDR2 is SVGIG in the germline V gene (reference sequence). J was trimmed by 5 bases and V by 3 bases; bases with no gene match: 13. The CDR3 loop reads CAWRGVPGQGQNEKLFF. The DNA for the CDR3 is TGTGCCTGGAGGGGAGTCCCGGGACAGGGACAAAATGAAAAACTGTTTTTT.

V and J are TRBV6-1 and TRBJ2-3; maybe TRBD2 (5 bases). The germline V and J ends were trimmed by 0 bases and 0 bases, with 10 bases remaining between them. Looked up from germline, CDR1 is MNHNS and CDR2 is SASEGT. This CDR3 comprises 16 residues. CDR3 residues: CASSEARVTSTDTQYF. The CDR3 DNA reads as TGTGCCAGCAGTGAAGCGAGGGTTACTAGCACAGATACGCAGTATTTT.

The genes are TRBV5-1 and TRBJ2-1; TRBD2 agrees at 12 bases. Trimming at V came to 4 bases and at J to 1 base, leaving 9 bases not matched to a gene. Germline V lookup: CDR1 SGHRS, CDR2 YFSETQ. The CDR3 loop spans 18 amino acids. CDR3 amino acids: CASSQGLAGGRSYNEQFF. The DNA for the CDR3 is TGCGCCAGCAGCCAGGGACTAGCGGGTGGCCGGTCCTACAATGAGCAGTTCTTC.

This clone turned up a few times. The chain joins TRBV28 to TRBJ2-3; D perhaps matches TRBD2 (6 bases). Trimming removed 2 bases at V and 5 bases at J, with 14 bases between. Germline-derived CDR1 and CDR2 are MDHEN and SYDVKM. The CDR3 has 15 amino acids. CDR3 nucleotides: TGTGCCAGCAGTTTAGCGGCCAGGGAGGTAGATACGCAGTATTTT. It yields the protein CASSLAAREVDTQYF.

This clone has a single count. This chain joins TRBV7-8 and TRBJ2-1; 8 bases line up with TRBD2. From germline, CDR1 is SGHVS and CDR2 FQNEAQ. The J segment lost 8 bases and the V segment lost 4 bases, leaving 10 bases of the junction unmatched. This CDR3 is built from 15 residues. The CDR3 spells CASSSPGGRIDEQFF. CDR3 bases: TGTGCCAGCAGCTCCCCTGGCGGGAGGATTGATGAGCAGTTCTTC.

This clone has just one count. The gene calls are TRBV6-5 and TRBJ2-1, with D possibly matching TRBD1 (6 bases). The ends were cut back, 5 bases at V and 3 bases at J, with 8 bases in the middle. The CDR3 has 13 residues. The germline gives CDR1 MNHEY, CDR2 SVGAGI. The CDR3 region is CASSRTDYNEQFF. The CDR3 region has the DNA TGTGCCAGCAGTAGGACAGACTACAATGAGCAGTTCTTC.

This clone appeared once. The CDR3 nucleotides are TGTGCCAGCGATGGTTTGGGGCTAGCGGGCGGCGCCGGGGAGCTGTTTTTT. Translating it yields CASDGLGLAGGAGELFF. The chain uses TRBV2 and TRBJ2-2; 8 positions match TRBD2. V was pared by 8 bases and J by 6 bases, with 17 bases of the junction left unmatched. The CDR3 has 17 amino acids. The germline V gene encodes CDR1 SNHLY and CDR2 FYNNEI. Full variable domain (missing parts from reference TRBV2 and TRBJ2-2): EPEVTQTPSHQVTQMGQEVILRCVPISNHLYFYWYRQILGQKVEFLVSFYNNEISEKSEIFDDQFSVERPDGSNFTLKIRSTKLEDSAMYFCASDGLGLAGGAGELFFGEGSRLTVL.